The rows below give T cell receptor beta chains drawn from one sample of a study of blood T cell repertoires in COVID-19. Profiling relied on immunoSEQ multiplex PCR, and the TCRdb table lists in-frame clones only, not all of them. The profile shows roughly 250,000 clones, 70% to 90% of them singletons. The source material was peripheral blood. All receptors derive from a woman aged 30 to 39 with COVID-19, enrolled during active disease. The CDR3 runs from the conserved cysteine through the conserved F or W. A D gene is named only where the DNA matches it firmly. Rows give clone size only sometimes, using once, few, many, or a class for an expanded clone.

>.|14|TRBJ2-7|few|TRBV3-1/TRBV3-2
TGTGCCAGCAGCCAACGAGGTTCTATCTACGAGCAGTACTTC
CASSQRGSIYEQYF
>TRBD1|16|TRBJ2-7|.|TRBV18
TGTGCCAGCTCACTCATCCTAGGACAGGGAACCTACGAGCAGTACTTC
CASSLILGQGTYEQYF
>TRBD1|13|TRBJ2-4|.|TRBV3-1/TRBV3-2
TGTGCCAGCAGCGGGACAGTAAAAAACATTCAGTACTTC
CASSGTVKNIQYF
>.|18|TRBJ2-3|.|TRBV3-1/TRBV3-2
TGTGCCAGCAGCCTTGGTGTATGGCGGGGCGGTAGCACAGATACGCAGTATTTT
CASSLGVWRGGSTDTQYF
>.|16|TRBJ2-4|.|TRBV27
TGTGCCAGCAGTCCTGGGGGGTTGCTAGCCAAAAACATTCAGTACTTC
CASSPGGLLAKNIQYF
>TRBD1|16|TRBJ1-4|once|TRBV10-1
TGCGCCAGCACTTCTACCCCGGGACAGCCTAATGAAAAACTGTTTTTT
CASTSTPGQPNEKLFF
>TRBD2|15|TRBJ2-3|.|TRBV19
TGTGCCAGTAGCCAACTAGCGGGGGTCACAGATACGCAGTATTTT
CASSQLAGVTDTQYF
>.|13|TRBJ2-1|.|TRBV10-3
TGTGCCATCAAGGTGACAGAGACCCATGAGCAGTTCTTC
CAIKVTETHEQFF
>TRBD2|16|TRBJ2-5|.|TRBV5-4
TGTGCCAGCAGCCGGACTAGCGGGGGGGTTAGAGAGACCCAGTACTTC
CASSRTSGGVRETQYF
>.|13|TRBJ1-1|.|TRBV6-5
TGTGCCACTAGAAGGACACTAAACACTGAAGCTTTCTTT
CATRRTLNTEAFF
>TRBD1|14|TRBJ1-1|once|TRBV10-2
TGCGCCAGCAGTTTGGTCCCGGGACAGTCCAAAGCTTTCTTT
CASSLVPGQSKAFF
>TRBD2|15|TRBJ2-5|once|TRBV5-4
TGTGCCAGCAGCTCAAAGACTAGCGGGGGTGAGACCCAGTACTTC
CASSSKTSGGETQYF
>.|14|TRBJ1-1|.|TRBV19
TGTGCCAGTAGTATCCCACAGGGAAGGACTGAAGCTTTCTTT
CASSIPQGRTEAFF
>TRBD2|13|TRBJ2-1|once|TRBV3-1/TRBV3-2
TGTGCCAGCAGCCAAGCACTAGCGGATGAGCAGTTCTTC
CASSQALADEQFF